This paragraph covers one T cell receptor beta chain sequence. Only in-frame clones appear in the TCRdb table, and some are missing; sequencing was by immunoSEQ multiplex PCR. The sample holds about 59,000 clones, roughly 95% seen once. This sample was taken from a study of technical replicates of blood from several donors. The CDR3 sequence is 16 residues long. From germline, CDR1 is SGHRS and CDR2 YFSETQ. Trimming stripped 4 bases from V and 5 bases from J, with 21 bases between. Sequencing used PBMCs. The TCR sequence derives from a human donor in good health. Some clones in this sample may be carry-over from other donors' samples. The chain links TRBV5-1 to TRBJ2-5; a weak D match, TRBD1 (6 bases). DNA for the CDR3: TGCGCCAGCAGCCCCGGGACAAACTCCCAGGTGGAGACCCAGTACTTC. This encodes CASSPGTNSQVETQYF.